This TCR beta chain appears in the sequencing data of a study of OX40 agonist ivuxolimab in advanced cancers. Turning to the study itself: The dose of intravenous ivuxolimab that patients received every 2 weeks ranged from 0.01 to 10 mg/kg. Regarding the study as a whole: CD8+ T cells averaged more expanded clones than CD4+.

Comment on this clone: Its cognate antigen is unknown.

V was trimmed by 4 bases and J by 2 bases, leaving 15 bases between them. Germline CDR1 is SEHNR and CDR2 is FQNEAQ (reference sequence). This CDR3 has 16 residues. Assay: immunoSEQ multiplex PCR; the TCRdb copy retains only in-frame clones and omits some. Here the sample spans about 33,000 clones, less than 85% being singletons. This TCR was recovered from an adult with an advanced solid tumor such as melanoma, head and neck, liver or kidney cancer. V is TRBV7-9 and J is TRBJ2-1, with D perhaps given as TRBD1 or TRBD2 (5 bases each). Sample: CD4+ or CD8+ T cells sorted from blood, taken in a trial of the OX40 agonist ivuxolimab. The CDR3 DNA is TGTGCCAGCAGCTCGAGGGGACGGGATGCCTACAATGAGCAGTTCTTC. Translated, it gives CASSSRGRDAYNEQFF.